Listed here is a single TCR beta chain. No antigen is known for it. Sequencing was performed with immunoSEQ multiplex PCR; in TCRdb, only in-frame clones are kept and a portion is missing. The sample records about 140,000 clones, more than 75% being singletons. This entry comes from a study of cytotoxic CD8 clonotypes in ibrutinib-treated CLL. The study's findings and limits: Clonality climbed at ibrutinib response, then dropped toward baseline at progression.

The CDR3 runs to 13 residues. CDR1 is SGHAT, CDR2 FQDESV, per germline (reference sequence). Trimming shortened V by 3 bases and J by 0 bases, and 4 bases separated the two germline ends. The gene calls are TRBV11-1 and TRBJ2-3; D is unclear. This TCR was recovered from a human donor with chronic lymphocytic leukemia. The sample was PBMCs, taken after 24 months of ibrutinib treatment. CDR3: CASSLESTDTQYF. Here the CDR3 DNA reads TGTGCCAGCAGCTTGGAAAGCACAGATACGCAGTATTTT.